This note documents a single T cell receptor beta chain sequence. Its antigen is unknown. The record originates from a study of cytomegalovirus exposure and HLA in healthy donors. Study results and caveats: Association of a missense DCLRE1C variant with TCR beta V- and J-gene trimming was reported in a later analysis. In an earlier analysis, productive rearrangement rates for most beta V segments clustered near 87% or 30%.

The CDR3 has 15 residues. Looked up from germline, CDR1 is SEHNR and CDR2 is FQNEAQ (reference sequence). After removal of 6 bases from V and 2 bases from J, the junction contained 6 bases not matched to a gene. A multiplex PCR was run with 60 Vbeta primers and 13 Jbeta primers. Clones were sequenced by immunoSEQ multiplex PCR, and TCRdb holds only the in-frame ones, with some missing. Its listing shows 35,000 to 50,000 clones. This chain links TRBV7-9 with TRBJ2-3; 9 bases align to TRBD1. The clonotype originates from a woman aged 25 to 39 in good health and CMV-seropositive. The sequencing input was PBMCs. DNA for the CDR3: TGTGCCAGCAGGGCCGGGACAGGGTTCACAGATACGCAGTATTTT. This sequence encodes CASRAGTGFTDTQYF.